The present T cell receptor beta chain was sequenced within a study of identifying expanded T cells in peripheral blood. Turning to this clone: Its antigen is as yet unknown.

General observations from the study: Variance in clone template counts between approximately two-week samples significantly increased with total template count across all healthy donors. Differentially abundant clones: 0.95 to 1.5 between replicates, around 16 at two to three weeks, 19 to 20 at four.

Healthy donors had no documented immune events, such as infections, while sampled. V lost 5 bases, J lost 4 bases, and 1 base stayed unmatched. CDR1 MNHEY and CDR2 SVGAGI come from the germline V gene. The CDR3 is 13 amino acids. Data came from immunoSEQ multiplex PCR; TCRdb stores just in-frame clones and leaves some out. This sample has tens of thousands of clones; around 83% occur once, and the top ten carry around 20%. Sequenced sample: blood. The chain links TRBV6-5 to TRBJ1-1, with 10 positions matching TRBD1. This clonotype originated in a person aged 18 to 75 in good health. The CDR3, as DNA: TGTGCCAGCAGTAGACAGGGGGCCACTGAAGCTTTCTTT. Its translation is CASSRQGATEAFF.